A selection of T cell receptor beta chains follows, all from one sample in a study of early T cells in non-severe SARS-CoV-2 infection. Each CDR3 protein gets one entry after TCRdb re-called the 5' RACE reads with MiXCR. The sample records approximately 76,000 distinct CDR3 sequences, 12% being singletons. Sequenced sample: whole blood. These TCRs come from an adult who was a healthcare worker with PCR-confirmed SARS-CoV-2 infection or an uninfected control (not recorded which). CDR3s include the opening cysteine and the closing phenylalanine or tryptophan. The D gene is left open where the match is weak. The size of a clone is reported for some rows only, either as once, few or many, or as a class for expanded clones.

D gene,V gene,J gene,clone size,CDR3 DNA,CDR3 protein
TRBD2,TRBV19,TRBJ2-1,many,TGTGCCAGTAGTCTCCACTCGGGGGGAAGCTCCTACAATGAGCAGTTCTTC,CASSLHSGGSSYNEQFF
-,TRBV5-1,TRBJ2-2,few,TGCGCCAGCAGCTTGGCCGGCGGGGGCGACAACACCGGGGAGCTGTTTTTT,CASSLAGGGDNTGELFF
-,TRBV10-3,TRBJ2-7,-,TGTGCCATCAATTCGGGGCCACAAGTCGAGCAGTACTTC,CAINSGPQVEQYF
-,TRBV11-2,TRBJ2-3,few,TGTGCCAGCAGCTTAGTTTCAGAAACGGAGTATTTT,CASSLVSETEYF
-,TRBV28,TRBJ1-5,few,TGTGCCAGCAGTTCTGGCAGGGGAGGCAATCAGCCCCAGCATTTT,CASSSGRGGNQPQHF
-,TRBV21-1,TRBJ2-5,many,TGTGCCAGCAGCAAAAGGGACACCAGGGTCAGGGGGGCCCAGTACTTC,CASSKRDTRVRGAQYF
-,TRBV28,TRBJ1-1,-,TGTGCCAGCAGTCCCTCTGGCCCCCGTACTGAAGCTTTCTTT,CASSPSGPRTEAFF
-,TRBV12-3/TRBV12-4,TRBJ2-1,few,TGTGCCAGCAGTCCCCCCGCGGGACAGTACAATGAGCAGTTCTTC,CASSPPAGQYNEQFF
TRBD1,TRBV5-1,TRBJ2-3,many,TGCGCCAGCAGCTTCCAAAACAGGGGCAGCACAGATACGCAGTATTTT,CASSFQNRGSTDTQYF
TRBD1,TRBV29-1,TRBJ1-4,many,TGCAGCGTTAAATTACAGGGGAGGCCTGAAAAACTGTTTTTT,CSVKLQGRPEKLFF
TRBD1,TRBV2,TRBJ1-2,-,TGTGCCAGCAGGTACTTCGGGACAGAATATGGCTACACCTTC,CASRYFGTEYGYTF
-,TRBV13,TRBJ1-4,-,TGTGCCAGCAGCCCCCGACAGAAGAATGAAAAACTGTTTTTT,CASSPRQKNEKLFF
TRBD1,TRBV7-9,TRBJ1-1,many,TGTGCCAGCAGCTCAAGTGGGACAGGGGACACTGAAGCTTTCTTT,CASSSSGTGDTEAFF
TRBD1,TRBV12-3/TRBV12-4,TRBJ1-5,-,TGTGCCAGCACCCAAGGACAGGGCGGTCATCAGCCCCAGCATTTT,CASTQGQGGHQPQHF
-,TRBV11-2,TRBJ1-4,few,TGTGCCAGCAGCTTCCGGGCAACTAATGAAAAACTGTTTTTT,CASSFRATNEKLFF
TRBD1,TRBV10-3,TRBJ1-6,many,TGTGCCATCAGTGATCAAGCCGGGACAGCTCCAACCTCCAATTCACCCCTCCACTTT,CAISDQAGTAPTSNSPLHF
-,TRBV7-3,TRBJ2-1,many,TGTGCCAGCAGCCGCCGTCAGGGTTCCGATGAGCAGTTCTTC,CASSRRQGSDEQFF
-,TRBV5-1,TRBJ2-5,-,TGCGCCAGCAGCTTGGGGCCCTCCCCGCGGGGTCAAGAGACCCAGTACTTC,CASSLGPSPRGQETQYF
-,TRBV28,TRBJ2-5,-,TGTGCCAGCAGGAACAGTGGGAGCCAAGAGACCCAGTACTTC,CASRNSGSQETQYF
TRBD1,TRBV28,TRBJ2-5,many,TGTGCCAGCGTCCCGGGACAGGGTACCGAGACCCAGTACTTC,CASVPGQGTETQYF
TRBD2,TRBV29-1,TRBJ2-1,few,TGCAGCGTTGAAGTAGCGGGAGATGAGCAGTTCTTC,CSVEVAGDEQFF
-,TRBV30,TRBJ1-1,-,TGTGCCTGGAGTGTTTCGGCGAACACTGAAGCTTTCTTT,CAWSVSANTEAFF
-,TRBV19,TRBJ2-5,few,TGTGCCAGTAGTATAGAGGGCCAAGAGACCCAGTACTTC,CASSIEGQETQYF
-,TRBV5-4,TRBJ2-3,-,TGTGCCAGCAGTTGGCGAAGCGGTACCACAGATACGCAGTATTTT,CASSWRSGTTDTQYF
-,TRBV3-1,TRBJ1-6,few,TGTGCCAGCAGCCGAGGTAGCTCACGTAATAATTCACCCCTCCACTTT,CASSRGSSRNNSPLHF
TRBD1,TRBV5-1,TRBJ2-7,few,TGCGCCAGCAGCTTGAAGGGGGCTCTCTACGAGCAGTACTTC,CASSLKGALYEQYF
TRBD2,TRBV7-8,TRBJ2-7,few,TGTGCCAGCAGCTTACTAGGGCTAGCGGGTGTTTACGAGCAGTACTTC,CASSLLGLAGVYEQYF
-,TRBV28,TRBJ1-1,-,TGTGCCAGCAGTTTGGGGCCTGTAGGTGCTGAAGCTTTCTTT,CASSLGPVGAEAFF
-,TRBV2,TRBJ1-2,-,TGTGCCAGCAGTCGGGGCGCTGCTGGCTACACCTTC,CASSRGAAGYTF
-,TRBV6-1,TRBJ1-1,-,TGTGCCAGCAGGACAGCCTCGGGCACTGAAGCTTTCTTT,CASRTASGTEAFF
-,TRBV11-3,TRBJ2-2,many,TGTGCCAGCAGCTTAGATGCCACCGGGGAGCTGTTTTTT,CASSLDATGELFF
-,TRBV14,TRBJ2-7,-,TGTGCCAGCAGCCACCGGGCGGGGGCAGGGGCCTACGAGCAGTACTTC,CASSHRAGAGAYEQYF
TRBD2,TRBV5-1,TRBJ2-1,many,TGCGCCAGCAGCTTATTGTGGGAGGGCCCCAATGAGCAGTTCTTC,CASSLLWEGPNEQFF